The clone carrying this T cell receptor beta chain has more than one count but fewer than ten. Its antigen is unknown. The sample is drawn from a study of T-cell memory formation after mild COVID-19. One entry per CDR3 protein results from TCRdb running MiXCR on the 5' RACE reads. In the table there are nearly 350,000 distinct CDR3 sequences, roughly 13% of which are singletons. Study-wide points: Second-wave clones that peaked on day 37 lacked confirmed SARS-CoV-2 specificity. That cross-reactive memory joined was suggested by some responding clones appearing in pre-infection memory.

Germline V gives CDR1 SEHNR, CDR2 FQNEAQ (reference sequence). The length of the CDR3 is 13 residues. Trimming pared 3 bases from V and 2 bases from J, leaving 8 bases between. The sequence came from a man younger than 35 who had mild COVID-19 (a few samples of this study predate the infection). Cell type and time point are not known. Material: PBMCs or a T cell subset sorted from them (not recorded which). The chain links TRBV7-9 to TRBJ2-7; D is ambiguous. The CDR3 DNA sequence: TGTGCCAGCAGCTTTGAATTTCCCTACGAGCAGTACTTC. Translating it yields CASSFEFPYEQYF.